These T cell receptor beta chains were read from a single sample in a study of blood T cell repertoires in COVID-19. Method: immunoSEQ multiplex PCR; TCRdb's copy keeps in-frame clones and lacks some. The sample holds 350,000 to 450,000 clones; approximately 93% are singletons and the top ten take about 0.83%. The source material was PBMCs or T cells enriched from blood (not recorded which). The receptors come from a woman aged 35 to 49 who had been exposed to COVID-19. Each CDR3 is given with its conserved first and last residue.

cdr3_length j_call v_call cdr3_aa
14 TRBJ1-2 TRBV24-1 CATQPGQGASGYTF
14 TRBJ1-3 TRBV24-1 CATSDPGLGNTIYF
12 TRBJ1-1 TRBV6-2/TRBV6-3 CASSITATEAFF
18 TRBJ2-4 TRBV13 CASSQRPTGALAKNIQYF
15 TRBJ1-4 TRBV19 CASMTGATTNEKLFF
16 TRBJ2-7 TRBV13 CASSLGGQAVNYEQYF
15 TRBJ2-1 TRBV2 CASSEPSGGYNEQFF
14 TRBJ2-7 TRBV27 CASRRAGDSYEQYF
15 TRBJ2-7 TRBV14 CASSSQQGASYEQYF
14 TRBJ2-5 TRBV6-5 CASSYQRGLETQYF
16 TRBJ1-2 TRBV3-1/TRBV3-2 CASSQDNTGRGNGYTF
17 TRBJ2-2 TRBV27 CASSFVRGFSNTGELFF
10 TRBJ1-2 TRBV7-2 CAAGQYGYTF
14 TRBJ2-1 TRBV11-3 CASSSGQAYNEQFF
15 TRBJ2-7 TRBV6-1 CASSEGLGRSYEQYF
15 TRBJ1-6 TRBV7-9 CASSLAGQDGSPLHF
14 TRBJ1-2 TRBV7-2 CASSSSGQGTGYTF
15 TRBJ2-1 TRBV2 CASRLGTSGGGEQFF
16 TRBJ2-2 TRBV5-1 CASSPAGQGGTGELFF
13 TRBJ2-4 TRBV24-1 CATMNQGQNIQYF
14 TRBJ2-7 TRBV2 CASSPRLGAYEQYF
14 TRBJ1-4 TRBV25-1 CASSGTGKFEKLFF
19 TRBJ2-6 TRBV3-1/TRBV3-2 CASSQDRTGASSGANVLTF
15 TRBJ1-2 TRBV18 CASSPGTLRPYGYTF
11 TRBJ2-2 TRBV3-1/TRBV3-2 CASSPPGELFF
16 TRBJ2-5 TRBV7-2 CASSLVASGGPETQYF
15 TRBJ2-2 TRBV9 CASSFTTGGIGELFF
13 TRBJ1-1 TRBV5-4 CASSPDRVTEAFF
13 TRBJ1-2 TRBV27 CASSLRQGYGYTF
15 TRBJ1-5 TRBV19 CASSIVGGGSQPQHF
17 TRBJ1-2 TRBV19 CASNGARRTGINYGYTF
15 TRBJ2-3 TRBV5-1 CASSPGQGHQDTQYF
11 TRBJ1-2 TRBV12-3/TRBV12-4 CASRDSYGYTF
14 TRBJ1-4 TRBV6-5 CASSRQGAWEKLFF
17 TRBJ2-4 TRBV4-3 CASSRHSGMGAKNIQYF
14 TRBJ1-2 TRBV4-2 CASSQESLSRGYTF
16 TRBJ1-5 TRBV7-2 CASSFKTEGGGQPQHF
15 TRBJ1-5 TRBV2 CASSREVTSNQPQHF
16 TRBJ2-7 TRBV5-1 CASSRSPGKSSYEQYF
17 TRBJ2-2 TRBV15 CATSKGLGRGVTGELFF
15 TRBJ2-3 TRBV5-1 CASSFWDRREDTQYF
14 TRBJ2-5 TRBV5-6 CASSPRGAQETQYF
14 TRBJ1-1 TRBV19 CASSRGGSNTEAFF
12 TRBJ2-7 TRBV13 CASTGDSYEQYF
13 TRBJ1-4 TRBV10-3 CAITRELNEKLFF
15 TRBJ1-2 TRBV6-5 CASSSPGQANYGYTF
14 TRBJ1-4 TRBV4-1 CASSQEPGEEKLFF
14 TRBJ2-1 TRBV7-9 CASSLSGLNNEQFF
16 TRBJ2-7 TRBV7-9 CASSLDEGQGSYEQYF
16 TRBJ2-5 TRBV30 CAWSRIAGGPPGTQYF
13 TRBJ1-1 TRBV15 CATSRQKNTEAFF
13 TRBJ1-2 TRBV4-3 CASSQGPTSSYTF